The entry that follows covers one T cell receptor (beta chain) sequence. Its antigen is not yet known. No much larger clone is present one base from it, and per-base qualities are unavailable. This sample is drawn from a study of Graves' ophthalmopathy and Graves' hyperthyroidism (dated by TCRdb to the late 2010s). Describing the broader study: Peripheral blood samples were taken at the time of initial diagnosis, before any treatment was given. The roughly 100 discovery patients were randomly split 7:3 into training and test sets. The study used signatures of the TCR beta repertoire to tell Graves' ophthalmopathy apart from Graves' hyperthyroidism and to predict which patients would progress to ophthalmopathy. An independent validation cohort was composed of 18 hyperthyroidism patients and over 15 patients who later progressed from hyperthyroidism to ophthalmopathy. In more than five hyperthyroidism patients, T-cell repertoires of thyroid tissue and blood were compared. After sampling, hyperthyroidism patients received methimazole starting at 30 mg daily, and ophthalmopathy patients received high-dose intravenous methylprednisolone. In total, approximately 130 blood samples were TCR-sequenced: approximately 42 ophthalmopathy, around 75 hyperthyroidism and some 17 hyperthyroidism-to-ophthalmopathy patients. To explore V-J signatures distinguishing ophthalmopathy from hyperthyroidism, a discovery set of under 110 patients (roughly 45 ophthalmopathy, 55 to 60 stable hyperthyroidism) was enrolled. The paper's findings and limits, for the study overall: No statistical method was used to predetermine the sample size, and group allocation was not hidden from the investigators. In validation, the model predicted ophthalmopathy progression with about 71% sensitivity and approximately 72% specificity; more than ten predicted patients were CT-confirmed with GO in a median of 6.5 months. Most expanded thyroid clonotypes with frequency above 0.001 were also detected in blood, suggesting blood repertoires may reflect the thyroid immune response. In cross-validation, the 13-signature model distinguished ophthalmopathy from stable hyperthyroidism with approximately 88% sensitivity and about 81% specificity, and in the test set the corresponding values were roughly 80% and 76%.

V gives up 2 bases and J gives up 6 bases, and the segment between their germline ends measures 14 bases. The CDR3 starts with the cysteine, ends with the phenylalanine, and has 15 residues. Only the CDR3 region is kept as DNA, spanning 45 bases read in frame from base 1. From the germline V gene, CDR1 is MNHNS and CDR2 is SASEGT. TCR beta CDR3 regions were amplified from RNA transcripts for repertoire sequencing. HTBI primers and the Qiagen OneStep RT-PCR kit were used in a first-round RT-PCR, which was followed by a second-round multiplex PCR, size selection and purification. Sequencing of the libraries was carried out on an Illumina HiSeq2000 in paired-end mode with 100 bp reads. Regarding the original processing steps: SOAPnuke was used to process the reads, removing any read that contained adapters or uncalled bases, had a mean Phred below 15, or lacked an exact match to the constant primer or identifier. COPE v1.2.5 was used to merge the high-quality paired reads. Unique nucleotide sequences were defined as clonotypes and aligned to IMGT TRB V, D and J references using MiTCR v1.1. Analysis was restricted to V-J combinations with a frequency above 0.0001, which covered over 98% of repertoires. For each V-J combination, a TCR clonal expansion and chaos score was defined as the ratio of F50 clonal expansion to chaos observed in the TCRdist matrix. Welch's t-statistics and random forest were used to reduce features to about a dozen V-J combinations, which were fed into a naive Bayes classifier. Thyroid-blood repertoire similarity was quantified with the Morisita-Horn index. TCRdb took the public reads, trimmed them with fastp at Q25, ran MiXCR for clone calling and kept in-frame beta chains. All rows with the same CDR3 protein become a single entry with the most common DNA and genes. The V and J calls, along with clone size, are taken from TCRdb and not from the paper's own processing. This sample gives 400,000 to 500,000 distinct CDR3 sequences in total; around 21% of them show up just once. The leading ten clones occupy approximately 3.2% of the sample.

Stable hyperthyroidism was defined as no progression to ophthalmopathy within 18 months of follow-up. Hyperthyroidism patients were newly diagnosed, with disease duration under 2 months, and aged 18 to 65 years. Patients were excluded if they had other autoimmune diseases, uncontrolled infections, pregnancy or lactation. Clinical symptoms, serum thyroxine, TRAb, thyroid ultrasound and orbital computed tomography were used for diagnosis. PBMCs were isolated from approximately 10 ml of fresh peripheral blood by Ficoll-Paque density gradient centrifugation. Trizol reagent was used to extract the total RNA, and its quality was then checked on an Agilent 2100 Bioanalyzer.

The sequencing input was peripheral blood. The chain joins TRBV6-1 to TRBJ1-5; the D gene is not confidently resolved. The source is a woman under 30 with stable Graves' hyperthyroidism. Donor details come from another sample of the same person, matched by shared clones. The nucleotide sequence is given as TGTGCCAGCAGTGAATCAACACCTTCCGCTCAGCCCCAGCATTTT. Its amino acids are CASSESTPSAQPQHF.